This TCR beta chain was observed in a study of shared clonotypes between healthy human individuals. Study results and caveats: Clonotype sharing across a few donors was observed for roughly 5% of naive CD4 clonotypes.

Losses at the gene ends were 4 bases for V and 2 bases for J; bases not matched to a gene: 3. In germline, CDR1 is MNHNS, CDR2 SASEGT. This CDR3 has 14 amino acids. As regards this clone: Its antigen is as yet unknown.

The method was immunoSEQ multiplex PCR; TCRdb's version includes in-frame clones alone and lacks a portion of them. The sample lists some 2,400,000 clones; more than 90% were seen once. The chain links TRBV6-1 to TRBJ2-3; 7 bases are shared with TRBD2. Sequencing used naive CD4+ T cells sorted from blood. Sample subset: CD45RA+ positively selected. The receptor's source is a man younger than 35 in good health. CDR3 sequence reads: CASSAGGSTDTQYF. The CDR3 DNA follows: TGTGCCAGCAGTGCCGGGGGGTCCACAGATACGCAGTATTTT.